These 21 T cell receptor beta chains originate from one sample sequenced in a study of OX40 agonist ivuxolimab in advanced cancers. The protocol was immunoSEQ multiplex PCR, while the TCRdb copy is restricted to in-frame clones and leaves out a portion. This sample carries about 30,000 clones, 86% of them seen once, and the ten largest clones take roughly 25%. The material was CD4+ or CD8+ T cells sorted from blood, obtained in a trial of the OX40 agonist ivuxolimab. The receptor set was obtained from an adult with an advanced solid tumor such as melanoma, head and neck, liver or kidney cancer.

V usage is TRBV11-2 and J usage is TRBJ1-2, with D unresolved. The CDR3 totals 15 residues. V dropped 3 bases and J dropped 0 bases, with 11 bases sitting between them. Looked up from germline, CDR1 is SGHAT and CDR2 is FQNNGV. CDR3 protein: CASSFDLGPNYGYTF. In nucleotides, the CDR3 is TGTGCCAGCAGCTTTGATCTCGGGCCTAACTATGGCTACACCTTC.

J is TRBJ2-7 and V is TRBV11-2; a weak D match, TRBD2 (5 bases). This CDR3 is built from 15 residues. V was clipped by 3 bases and J by 0 bases, with 12 bases between them. Germline CDR1 SGHAT, CDR2 FQNNGV. CDR3 DNA: TGTGCCAGCAGCTTTCAGCGGAGGAGCTCCTACGAGCAGTACTTC. Encoded protein: CASSFQRRSSYEQYF.

The gene calls are TRBV20-1 and TRBJ2-1; TRBD1 is a possible D gene (6 bases). Trimming shortened V by 6 bases and J by 8 bases, and 11 bases separated the two germline ends. The CDR3 runs 11 residues. Germline CDR1 is DFQATT and CDR2 is SNEGSKA (reference sequence). The CDR3 region has the DNA TGCAGTGCCGGACAGAACGATGAGCAGTTCTTC. This encodes CSAGQNDEQFF.

DNA of the CDR3: TGTGCCAGTAGTCCTCCCCAGGATACGCAGTATTTT. It codes for CASSPPQDTQYF. The V and J genes are TRBV19 and TRBJ2-3; D is uncertain. Trimming removed 5 bases at V and 6 bases at J, with 9 bases between. Germline lookup yields CDR1 LNHDA and CDR2 SQIVND (reference sequence). There are 12 residues in the CDR3.

In this sample, this clone turned up once. This chain links TRBV9 with TRBJ2-7; possibly TRBD1 for D (5 bases). From germline, CDR1 is SGDLS and CDR2 YYNGEE. The CDR3 is 14 residues long. Trimming shortened V by 0 bases and J by 2 bases, and 9 bases separated the two germline ends. CDR3 nucleotides: TGTGCCAGCAGCGTAGACAGGTTTACCTACGAGCAGTACTTC. It is translated as CASSVDRFTYEQYF. The whole variable domain, filled in from reference TRBV9 and TRBJ2-7, reads DSGVTQTPKHLITATGQRVTLRCSPRSGDLSVYWYQQSLDQGLQFLIQYYNGEERAKGNILERFSAQQFPDLHSELNLSSLELGDSALYFCASSVDRFTYEQYFGPGTRLTVT.

The chain is built from TRBV2 and TRBJ2-1; no reliable D call. V was clipped by 7 bases and J by 9 bases, with 13 bases between them. This CDR3 contains 12 residues. The germline gives CDR1 SNHLY, CDR2 FYNNEI. Here the CDR3 DNA reads TGTGCCAGCAACGACCGCCCCACTGAGCAGTTCTTC. This translates into CASNDRPTEQFF.

This clone has just a few counts. The chain has TRBV5-4 and TRBJ2-2, with D tentatively TRBD1 or TRBD2 (5 bases each). Per germline, CDR1 SGHNT and CDR2 YYREEE (reference sequence). There are 13 residues in the CDR3. Trimming left V 7 bases short and J 6 bases short, with 13 bases between. CDR3 amino acids: CASSLEGSGELFF. The CDR3 bases are TGTGCCAGCTCCCTCGAGGGGTCCGGGGAGCTGTTTTTT. Complete variable domain (other parts from reference TRBV5-4 and TRBJ2-2): ETGVTQSPTHLIKTRGQQVTLRCSSQSGHNTVSWYQQALGQGPQFIFQYYREEENGRGNFPPRFSGLQFPNYSSELNVNALELDDSALYLCASSLEGSGELFFGEGSRLTVL.

By its share, this clone is medium-sized (0.01 to 0.1%). The CDR3 bases are TGCGCCAGCAGCCTAGACTACAATGAGCAGTTCTTC. Its translation is CASSLDYNEQFF. This chain links TRBV4-1 with TRBJ2-1; D call uncertain. The V gene's germline CDR1 is MGHRA and CDR2 YSYEKL. The V end lost 4 bases, the J end lost 3 bases, and 4 bases lay between the germline ends. The CDR3 runs to 12 residues.

V usage is TRBV15 and J usage is TRBJ2-1, with 8 bases fitting TRBD2. The germline V gene has CDR1 LNHNV and CDR2 YYDKDF (reference sequence). The CDR3 consists of 15 residues. V shed 3 bases and J 4 bases; nucleotides not matched to a gene: 5. The CDR3 DNA reads as TGTGCCACCAGCAGGGAGACTAGCGAGTACAATGAGCAGTTCTTC. Encoded protein: CATSRETSEYNEQFF.

The chain recombines TRBV29-1 with TRBJ2-1, with D possibly TRBD2 on 6 matching bases. The CDR3 spans 14 residues. V was pared by 5 bases and J by 5 bases, with 16 bases between. Germline V gives CDR1 SQVTM, CDR2 ANQGSEA. CDR3 sequence reads: CSVSSEKENNEQFF. The CDR3 DNA sequence: TGCAGCGTTTCTAGCGAAAAGGAGAACAATGAGCAGTTCTTC.

V gene TRBV2 combines with J gene TRBJ1-3, with D perhaps TRBD1 (5 bases). CDR3 length equals 16 residues. V shed 6 bases and J shed 2 bases, with 17 bases lying between them. Per the germline V gene, CDR1 is SNHLY and CDR2 is FYNNEI. The CDR3 DNA reads TGTGCCAGCAGAGCGAGGGGTGCAGTCACTGGAAACACCATATATTTT. Translating it yields CASRARGAVTGNTIYF.

This chain uses TRBV18 with TRBJ2-7; 8 nucleotides agree with TRBD2. V trimming: 0 bases; J trimming: 6 bases; junction bases outside the gene matches: 7. This CDR3 spans 15 amino acids. CDR1 is KGHSH, CDR2 LQKENI, per germline. CDR3 sequence reads: CASSPPFSGKGEQYF. CDR3 nucleotides: TGTGCCAGCTCACCACCTTTTAGCGGGAAGGGCGAGCAGTACTTC.

The chain carries TRBV27 and TRBJ2-5, with D hard to call. Per the germline V gene, CDR1 is MNHEY and CDR2 is SMNVEV (reference sequence). There are 15 residues in the CDR3. The V end was cut by 10 bases, the J end by 5 bases, with 23 bases between. CDR3 region: CATSSLGSPSETQYF. CDR3 bases: TGTGCCACATCGAGTTTGGGGTCCCCCTCGGAGACCCAGTACTTC.

The rearrangement links TRBV9 to TRBJ2-7; 10 nucleotides align to TRBD1. Germline V gene sequence: CDR1 SGDLS, CDR2 YYNGEE. J was trimmed by 6 bases and V by 4 bases; bases with no gene match: 7. The length of the CDR3 is 14 residues. The CDR3 coding sequence is TGTGCCAGCAGCCTAGGACAGGGGGATGTCGAGCAGTACTTC. It specifies CASSLGQGDVEQYF.

The chain employs TRBV19 and TRBJ2-7; 11 bases agree with TRBD1. The germline V gene has CDR1 LNHDA and CDR2 SQIVND (reference sequence). With 5 bases clipped from V and 2 bases from J, the junction kept 5 bases outside the gene matches. The CDR3 spans 15 residues. The CDR3 bases are TGTGCCAGTAGTCCCGGACAGGGGGCCCCCTACGAGCAGTACTTC. The encoded protein is CASSPGQGAPYEQYF.

The genes are TRBV5-6 and TRBJ2-1; the D is unclear. CDR1 and CDR2 (germline): SGHDT, YYEEEE. CDR3 length equals 18 residues. Trimming cost V 0 bases and J 9 bases, with 25 bases left between them. The CDR3 nucleotides are TGTGCCAGCAGCTTGGCTACCGGCACTGCCGGCGTTGGGGTTGAGCAGTTCTTC. Translation: CASSLATGTAGVGVEQFF.

The rearrangement joins TRBV2 to TRBJ2-2; 7 bases match TRBD2. V shed 8 bases and J 4 bases; nucleotides not matched to a gene: 10. Germline V gene lookup returns CDR1 SNHLY and CDR2 FYNNEI. This CDR3 comprises 15 residues. CDR3 loop: CASRAVASGTGELFF. CDR3 nucleotide sequence: TGTGCCAGCCGGGCGGTGGCTAGCGGCACCGGGGAGCTGTTTTTT. Using reference TRBV2 and TRBJ2-2 for the parts outside the CDR3, the full variable domain is EPEVTQTPSHQVTQMGQEVILRCVPISNHLYFYWYRQILGQKVEFLVSFYNNEISEKSEIFDDQFSVERPDGSNFTLKIRSTKLEDSAMYFCASRAVASGTGELFFGEGSRLTVL.

The V call is TRBV5-8, the J call TRBJ2-7; TRBD1 aligns across 7 bases. Germline lookup yields CDR1 SGHTS and CDR2 YDEGEE. The V segment lost 4 bases and the J segment 2 bases; nucleotides outside the gene matches: 6. CDR3 size: 14 residues. CDR3 residues: CASSGRQGPYEQYF. The DNA of the CDR3 is TGTGCCAGCAGCGGAAGACAGGGCCCCTACGAGCAGTACTTC.

The chain couples TRBV28 to TRBJ2-5; TRBD2 agrees at 11 bases. Germline V gives CDR1 MDHEN, CDR2 SYDVKM. This CDR3 is 14 amino acids long. V shed 7 bases, J shed 3 bases, and the junction held 4 bases outside the gene matches. The CDR3 DNA reads TGTGCCAGCACGGGACTAGCGGACAAAGAGACCCAGTACTTC. Protein: CASTGLADKETQYF.

In this sample, this clone is medium-sized. The chain links TRBV11-2 to TRBJ2-7, with D hard to call. The CDR3 consists of 13 residues. Deletions cut 1 base from V and 4 bases from J, with 8 bases between. Germline CDR1 SGHAT, CDR2 FQNNGV. The DNA for the CDR3 is TGTGCCAGCAGCTTAGGTCTGGGGTACGAGCAGTACTTC. Protein: CASSLGLGYEQYF.

CDR3 DNA: TGTGCCTGGAGCCCGGACAGCTCCTTCTATGGCTACACCTTC. This sequence encodes CAWSPDSSFYGYTF. The chain uses TRBV30 and TRBJ1-2, with D perhaps matching TRBD1 (6 bases). Trimming left V 3 bases short and J 4 bases short, with 15 bases between. The CDR3 extends over 14 amino acids. Germline assignment: CDR1 GTSNPN and CDR2 SVGIG (reference sequence).